This is a list of T cell receptor beta chains from one sample in a study of regulatory T cells in long-lasting Graves disease. Using its own MiXCR run on the multiplex PCR reads, TCRdb lists one record per CDR3 protein. The table records more than 300,000 distinct CDR3 sequences, roughly a fifth of them present only once. The material sequenced was peripheral blood mononuclear cells (PBMCs), taken when the disease was refractory, from a patient treated with antithyroid drugs. The source is a female donor with Graves disease. Each CDR3 is given with its conserved first and last residue. A D gene is named only where the DNA matches it firmly. Rows give clone size only sometimes, using once, few, many, or a class for an expanded clone.

>.|TRBV2|TRBJ1-3|many
CASQGNTIYF
TGTGCCAGCCAAGGAAACACCATATATTTT
>TRBD1|TRBV9|TRBJ1-4|.
CASSKTGAKLFF
TGTGCCAGCAGCAAGACAGGGGCGAAACTGTTTTTT
>TRBD1|TRBV7-2|TRBJ1-2|few
CASSLGSGGHYGYTF
TGTGCCAGCAGCTTAGGGTCAGGGGGCCACTATGGCTACACCTTC
>.|TRBV27|TRBJ2-7|many
CASSLKAQTGTEFYEQYF
TGTGCCAGCAGTTTAAAGGCGCAAACCGGGACTGAATTCTACGAGCAGTACTTC
>TRBD1|TRBV5-1|TRBJ2-7|few
CASQSIGTGMVEQYF
TGCGCCAGCCAATCTATCGGGACAGGGATGGTCGAGCAGTACTTC
>.|TRBV6-1|TRBJ2-7|few
CASSKQGSNWYEQYF
TGTGCCAGCAGTAAACAGGGTAGTAATTGGTACGAGCAGTACTTC
>.|TRBV18|TRBJ1-5|many
CASAQGEGQPQHF
TGTGCCAGCGCACAGGGAGAGGGTCAGCCCCAGCATTTT
>.|TRBV28|TRBJ1-2|many
CASTRVANYGYTF
TGTGCCAGCACTAGGGTAGCTAACTATGGCTACACCTTC
>TRBD1|TRBV18|TRBJ1-4|few
CASSREGAEEKLFF
TGTGCCAGCTCACGAGAGGGGGCAGAGGAAAAACTGTTTTTT
>.|TRBV12-3/TRBV12-4|TRBJ2-6|many
CASSLGPGSGANVLTF
TGTGCCAGCAGTTTAGGGCCCGGCTCTGGGGCCAACGTCCTGACTTTC
>.|TRBV12-3/TRBV12-4|TRBJ2-5|few
CASSFKYSQVQETQYF
TGTGCCAGCAGTTTTAAATATAGTCAGGTCCAAGAGACCCAGTACTTC
>.|TRBV6-2/TRBV6-3|TRBJ1-5|.
CASSYLPDRNQPQHF
TGTGCCAGCAGTTATTTACCCGACCGCAATCAGCCCCAGCATTTT
>TRBD1|TRBV7-8|TRBJ1-1|few
CASSLQGIVTEAFF
TGTGCCAGCAGCCTACAGGGGATAGTCACTGAAGCTTTCTTT
>.|TRBV6-2/TRBV6-3|TRBJ1-4|many
CASSLGAANEKLFF
TGTGCCAGCAGTTTGGGGGCAGCTAATGAAAAACTGTTTTTT
>TRBD2|TRBV7-3|TRBJ2-2|.
CASSLTSPTGELFF
TGTGCCAGCAGCCTGACTAGCCCCACCGGGGAGCTGTTTTTT
>.|TRBV3-1|TRBJ1-5|many
CASSRGTENQPQHF
TGTGCCAGCAGCCGGGGGACCGAGAATCAGCCCCAGCATTTT
>.|TRBV7-2|TRBJ1-5|.
CASSPKGSNQPQHF
TGTGCCAGCAGCCCGAAGGGTAGCAATCAGCCCCAGCATTTT
>.|TRBV18|TRBJ1-5|few
CASSPGLQSNQPQHF
TGTGCCAGCAGCCCTGGACTTCAGAGCAATCAGCCCCAGCATTTT
>TRBD1|TRBV28|TRBJ2-5|many
CASSRWDRRPGETQYF
TGTGCCAGCAGTCGGTGGGACAGGCGACCGGGAGAGACCCAGTACTTC
>.|TRBV15|TRBJ1-2|many
CATSREELIREPNYGYTF
TGTGCCACCAGCAGAGAGGAGTTGATACGGGAGCCTAACTATGGCTACACCTTC
>.|TRBV12-3/TRBV12-4|TRBJ1-6|few
CASSYQASGSPLHF
TGTGCCAGCAGTTACCAAGCGAGTGGTTCACCCCTCCACTTT
>.|TRBV6-1|TRBJ2-7|.
CASSQGGALGERYF
TGTGCCAGCAGCCAAGGTGGGGCGTTGGGCGAGCGGTACTTC
>TRBD2|TRBV20-1|TRBJ2-7|.
CSARDGLAGEQYF
TGCAGTGCTAGAGATGGCCTAGCGGGGGAGCAGTACTTC
>TRBD2|TRBV7-2|TRBJ2-5|few
CASSKTSGGARRGTQYF
TGTGCCAGCAGCAAAACTAGCGGGGGGGCCAGGAGAGGGACCCAGTACTTC
>.|TRBV30|TRBJ1-2|few
CAWNDEAGPNYGYTF
TGTGCCTGGAATGATGAAGCAGGGCCAAACTATGGCTACACCTTC
>.|TRBV29-1|TRBJ1-1|many
CSSSLGRNTEAFF
TGCAGCTCCTCTCTAGGGAGGAACACTGAAGCTTTCTTT
>.|TRBV2|TRBJ1-2|many
CASTQDGGDGYTF
TGTGCCAGCACGCAGGATGGGGGAGATGGCTACACCTTC
>.|TRBV7-2|TRBJ1-6|.
CASSLRRDKRGDSPLHF
TGTGCCAGCAGCCTAAGGCGGGACAAAAGAGGTGATTCACCCCTCCACTTT
>.|TRBV10-3|TRBJ2-2|.
CAISLVTGELFF
TGTGCCATCAGCCTCGTCACCGGGGAGCTGTTTTTT
>.|TRBV28|TRBJ2-7|many
CASSSAGFEQYF
TGTGCCAGCAGTTCTGCAGGGTTCGAGCAGTACTTC
>.|TRBV6-1|TRBJ2-7|.
CTSSDGTGGGDEQYF
TGTACCAGCAGTGATGGAACCGGGGGTGGCGACGAGCAATACTTC
>.|TRBV12-3/TRBV12-4|TRBJ1-2|many
CASSFRPRYGYTF
TGTGCCAGCAGTTTCCGACCCCGCTATGGCTACACCTTC